The 15 T cell receptor beta chains in this list originate from one sample, sequenced in a study of cytomegalovirus exposure and HLA in healthy donors. A multiplex PCR was run with 60 Vbeta primers and 13 Jbeta primers. Profiling relied on immunoSEQ multiplex PCR, and the TCRdb table lists in-frame clones only, not all of them. The repertoire table contains 68,000 or so clones. The sequenced material came from PBMCs. Receptor source: a boy aged 5-17 years in good health and CMV-seronegative.

The rearrangement joins TRBV4-3 to TRBJ2-7; 7 bases map to TRBD2. The J call may be incorrect, as the DNA end agrees better with TRBJ2-5. Germline-derived CDR1 and CDR2 are LGHNA and YSLEER. CDR3 length equals 15 residues. CDR3 nucleotide sequence: TGCGCCAGCAGCCAAGAAAGGGAGGGACGCGAGACCCAGTACTTC. It translates to CASSQEREGRETQYF.

This clone is called medium-sized (0.01 to 0.1%) based on its frequency. CDR3 in DNA: TGTGCCAGCAGCCCCGGGAGGAGCTCCTACAATGAGCAGTTCTTC. Protein: CASSPGRSSYNEQFF. V usage is TRBV7-9 and J usage is TRBJ2-1; 7 nucleotides agree with TRBD2. CDR1 is SEHNR, CDR2 FQNEAQ, per germline (reference sequence). This CDR3 contains 15 residues. V gave up 5 bases and J gave up 0 bases; unmatched junction bases: 4.

This sequence joins TRBV6-5 and TRBJ1-2, with 9 bases fitting TRBD1. V dropped 5 bases and J dropped 4; count of bases not matched to a gene: 2. The CDR3 extends over 13 amino acids. Germline CDR1 and CDR2: MNHEY and SVGAGI. The CDR3, as DNA: TGTGCCAGCAGTGAGGACAGGGGCTATGGCTACACCTTC. Protein product: CASSEDRGYGYTF.

This chain uses TRBV7-3 with TRBJ2-2; 8 bases align to TRBD2. Germline CDR1 SGHTA, CDR2 FQGTGA. The CDR3 spans 14 residues. Unmatched junction bases numbered 4, after V lost 4 bases and J lost 6 bases. The CDR3 reads CASSSGTRAGELFF. CDR3 DNA: TGTGCCAGCAGCTCCGGGACTAGAGCCGGGGAGCTGTTTTTT.

The chain employs TRBV11-2 and TRBJ1-5, with D possibly being TRBD1 (5 bases). Between the trimmed V and J ends, which lost 4 bases and 0 bases, there was a span of 10 bases. CDR1 is SGHAT, CDR2 FQNNGV, per germline. CDR3 length: 15 amino acids. The CDR3 nucleotides read TGTGCCAGCAGCTCACTCAGGGTTAGCAATCAGCCCCAGCATTTT. Amino acids: CASSSLRVSNQPQHF.

V gene TRBV6-6 combines with J gene TRBJ1-4; D is ambiguous. The V and J ends lost 10 bases and 0 bases respectively, with 15 bases between them. CDR3 length: 15 residues. Germline V CDR1 and CDR2: MNHNY, SVGAGI (reference sequence). CDR3 sequence (DNA): TGTGCCACCACCCGCTGGGCTGCAACTAATGAAAAACTGTTTTTT. Protein: CATTRWAATNEKLFF.

V usage is TRBV19 and J usage is TRBJ1-5; 8 nucleotides agree with TRBD1. The junction had 2 bases not matched to a gene; V was cut back by 4 bases and J by 3 bases. Per germline, CDR1 LNHDA and CDR2 SQIVND (reference sequence). The CDR3 is 14 residues long. The CDR3 sequence: CASSTQGDNQPQHF. The CDR3 DNA reads as TGTGCCAGTAGTACACAGGGGGACAATCAGCCCCAGCATTTT. Full variable domain (missing parts from reference TRBV19 and TRBJ1-5): DGGITQSPKYLFRKEGQNVTLSCEQNLNHDAMYWYRQDPGQGLRLIYYSQIVNDFQKGDIAEGYSVSREKKESFPLTVTSAQKNPTAFYLCASSTQGDNQPQHFGDGTRLSIL.

The rearrangement joins TRBV5-1 to TRBJ1-2; no clear D gene. This CDR3 is 15 amino acids long. Germline values: CDR1 SGHRS, CDR2 YFSETQ. Trimming took off 2 bases at V and 2 bases at J, with 13 bases between the two ends. The CDR3 loop is CASSFLGTSNYGYTF. DNA for the CDR3: TGCGCCAGCAGCTTTTTGGGCACTTCCAACTATGGCTACACCTTC.

This chain joins TRBV4-1 and TRBJ1-2; possible D gene TRBD1, 5 bases. V lost 2 bases, J lost 4 bases, and 14 bases lay in between. Germline assignment: CDR1 MGHRA and CDR2 YSYEKL. This CDR3 region has 15 residues. DNA for the CDR3: TGCGCCAGCAGCCAATCAGAACAGGTCCGCTATGGCTACACCTTC. Protein: CASSQSEQVRYGYTF.

This chain links TRBV5-6 with TRBJ2-3, with D maybe TRBD2 (7 bases). V shed 5 bases and J shed 3 bases, with 16 bases lying between them. The CDR3 consists of 15 residues. Germline V CDR1 and CDR2: SGHDT, YYEEEE. CDR3 DNA sequence: TGTGCCAGCAGAATAGGGGGGGGCTCGACAGATACGCAGTATTTT. Translated: CASRIGGGSTDTQYF.

This chain joins TRBV11-3 and TRBJ2-3, with D perhaps matching TRBD1 (5 bases). Germline V gene lookup returns CDR1 SGHNT and CDR2 YENEEA. The CDR3 is 14 amino acids. V lost 1 base, J lost 2 bases, and 7 bases lay in between. The CDR3 nucleotides read TGTGCCAGCAGCTTAGGGGGCTCCACAGATACGCAGTATTTT. Translating gives CASSLGGSTDTQYF.

This chain connects TRBV9 to TRBJ1-1; no clear D. The CDR3 covers 16 residues. The V end lost 0 bases, the J end lost 5 bases, and 17 bases lay between the germline ends. The germline V gene encodes CDR1 SGDLS and CDR2 YYNGEE. CDR3 protein: CASSVGFSVGRTEAFF. CDR3 sequence (DNA): TGTGCCAGCAGCGTAGGTTTCTCGGTCGGGAGAACTGAAGCTTTCTTT.

Here the CDR3 DNA reads TGTGCCTGGAGTCTCCAGGGGAATCAGCCCCAGCATTTT. The encoded protein is CAWSLQGNQPQHF. V usage is TRBV30 and J usage is TRBJ1-5, with D possibly matching TRBD1 (6 bases). Germline V gene sequence: CDR1 GTSNPN, CDR2 SVGIG (reference sequence). V gave up 2 bases and J gave up 4 bases, with 9 bases separating them. The CDR3 is 13 amino acids.

This sequence joins TRBV9 and TRBJ1-1; the D gene is possibly TRBD1 (6 bases). The V end was cut by 0 bases, the J end by 1 base, with 19 bases between. Looked up from germline, CDR1 is SGDLS and CDR2 is YYNGEE. The CDR3 is made up of 18 amino acids. CDR3 sequence: CASSVAGGAPSGNTEAFF. The CDR3 coding sequence is TGTGCCAGCAGCGTAGCGGGGGGCGCCCCTTCGGGGAACACTGAAGCTTTCTTT.

V usage is TRBV5-1 and J usage is TRBJ2-1, with 12 nucleotides matching TRBD2. CDR3 length: 15 residues. Germline CDR1 is SGHRS and CDR2 is YFSETQ. After removal of 0 bases from V and 9 bases from J, the junction contained 4 bases not matched to a gene. CDR3: CASSLGLAGDTEQFF. The DNA of the CDR3 is TGCGCCAGCAGCTTGGGACTAGCGGGAGACACTGAGCAGTTCTTC.